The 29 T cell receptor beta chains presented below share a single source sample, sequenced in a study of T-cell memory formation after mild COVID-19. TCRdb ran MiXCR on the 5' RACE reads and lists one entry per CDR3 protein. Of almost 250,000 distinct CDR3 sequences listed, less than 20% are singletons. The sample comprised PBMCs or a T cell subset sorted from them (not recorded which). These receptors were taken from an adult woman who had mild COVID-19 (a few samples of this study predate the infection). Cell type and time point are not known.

CDR3 protein: CASSSDRTDTQYF. The CDR3, as DNA: TGTGCCAGCAGTTCGGACCGAACAGATACGCAGTATTTT. The chain couples TRBV12-3 or TRBV12-4 to TRBJ2-3; no clear D gene. V lost 4 bases and J 3 bases, leaving 8 bases between the germline ends. This CDR3 has 13 residues.

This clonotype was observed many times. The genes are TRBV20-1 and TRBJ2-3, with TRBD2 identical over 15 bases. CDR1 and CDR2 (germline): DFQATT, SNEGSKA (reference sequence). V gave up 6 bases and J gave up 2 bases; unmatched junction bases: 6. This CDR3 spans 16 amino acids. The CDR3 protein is CSAGTSGRSPTDTQYF. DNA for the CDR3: TGCAGTGCGGGGACTAGCGGGAGGTCCCCCACAGATACGCAGTATTTT.

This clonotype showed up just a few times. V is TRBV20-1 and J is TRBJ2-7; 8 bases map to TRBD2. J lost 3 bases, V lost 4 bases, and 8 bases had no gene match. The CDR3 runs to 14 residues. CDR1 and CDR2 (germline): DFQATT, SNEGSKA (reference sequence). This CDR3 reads CSATGLEVGYEQYF. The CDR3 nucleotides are TGCAGTGCTACGGGACTAGAGGTGGGCTACGAGCAGTACTTC.

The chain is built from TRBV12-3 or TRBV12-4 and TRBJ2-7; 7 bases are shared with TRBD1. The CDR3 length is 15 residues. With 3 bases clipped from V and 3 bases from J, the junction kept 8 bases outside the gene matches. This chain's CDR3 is CASSLHRGWGYEQYF. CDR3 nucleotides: TGTGCCAGCAGTTTGCACAGGGGTTGGGGCTACGAGCAGTACTTC.

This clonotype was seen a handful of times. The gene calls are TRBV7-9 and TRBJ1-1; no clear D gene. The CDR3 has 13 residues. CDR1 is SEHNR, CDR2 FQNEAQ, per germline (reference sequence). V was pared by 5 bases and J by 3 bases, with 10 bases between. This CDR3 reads CASSTQPYTEAFF. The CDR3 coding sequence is TGTGCCAGCAGCACGCAGCCGTACACTGAAGCTTTCTTT.

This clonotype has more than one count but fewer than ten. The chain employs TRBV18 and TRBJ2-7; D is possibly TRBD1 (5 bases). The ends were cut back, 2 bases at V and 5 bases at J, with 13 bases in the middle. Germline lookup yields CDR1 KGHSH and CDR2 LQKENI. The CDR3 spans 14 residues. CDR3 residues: CASSPWRQTNEQYF. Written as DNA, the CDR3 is TGTGCCAGCTCACCATGGAGACAGACGAACGAGCAGTACTTC.

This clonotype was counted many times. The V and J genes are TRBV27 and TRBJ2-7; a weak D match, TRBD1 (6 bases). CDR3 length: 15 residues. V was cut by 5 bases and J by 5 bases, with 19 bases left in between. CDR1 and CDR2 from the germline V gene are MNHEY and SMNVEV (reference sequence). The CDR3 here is CASSRPRAGVDEQYF. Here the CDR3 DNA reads TGTGCCAGCAGTCGCCCCCGGGCAGGGGTGGACGAGCAGTACTTC.

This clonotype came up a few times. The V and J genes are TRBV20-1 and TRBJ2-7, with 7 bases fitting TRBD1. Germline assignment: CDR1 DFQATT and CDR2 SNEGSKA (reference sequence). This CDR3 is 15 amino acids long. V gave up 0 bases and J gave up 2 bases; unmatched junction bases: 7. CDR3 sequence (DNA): TGCAGTGCTAGAGATCTGGGACAGTCCACCTACGAGCAGTACTTC. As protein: CSARDLGQSTYEQYF.

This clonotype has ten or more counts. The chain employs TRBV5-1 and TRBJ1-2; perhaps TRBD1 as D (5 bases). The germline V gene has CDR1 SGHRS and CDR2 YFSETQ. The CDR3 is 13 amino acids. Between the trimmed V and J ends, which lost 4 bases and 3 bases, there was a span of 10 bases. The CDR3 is CASSVGGYYGYTF. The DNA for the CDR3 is TGCGCCAGCAGCGTGGGGGGATACTATGGCTACACCTTC.

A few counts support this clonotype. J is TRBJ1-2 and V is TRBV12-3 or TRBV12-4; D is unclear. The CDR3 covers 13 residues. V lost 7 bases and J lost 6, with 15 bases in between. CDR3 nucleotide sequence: TGTGCCAGCACTCTGGATCCGGGCAATGGCTACACCTTC. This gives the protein CASTLDPGNGYTF.

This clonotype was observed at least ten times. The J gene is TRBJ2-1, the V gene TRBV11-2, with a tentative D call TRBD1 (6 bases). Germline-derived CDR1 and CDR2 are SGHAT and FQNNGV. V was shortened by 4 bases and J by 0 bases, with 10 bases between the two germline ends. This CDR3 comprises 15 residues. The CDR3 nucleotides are TGTGCCAGCAGCTCTACAGGGAGCTCCTACAATGAGCAGTTCTTC. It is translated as CASSSTGSSYNEQFF.

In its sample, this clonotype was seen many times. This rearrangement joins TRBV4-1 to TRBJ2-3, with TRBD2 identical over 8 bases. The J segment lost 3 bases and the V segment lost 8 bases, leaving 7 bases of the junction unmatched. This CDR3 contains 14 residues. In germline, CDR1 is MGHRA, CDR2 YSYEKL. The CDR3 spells CASSLSGATDTQYF. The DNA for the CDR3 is TGCGCCAGCTCGCTTAGCGGGGCGACAGATACGCAGTATTTT.

CDR3 nucleotide sequence: TGCGCCAGCAGCTTGATGACAGGGGGAGAGACCCAGTACTTC. Residues: CASSLMTGGETQYF. The V call is TRBV5-1, the J call TRBJ2-5; TRBD1 aligns across 9 bases. V dropped 1 base and J dropped 4; count of bases not matched to a gene: 2. Germline lookup yields CDR1 SGHRS and CDR2 YFSETQ. This CDR3 comprises 14 residues.

The CDR3 DNA sequence: TGTGCCAGCAGTTTAAACAGGGAAGAGACCCAGTACTTC. Its translation: CASSLNREETQYF. The rearrangement uses TRBV12-3 or TRBV12-4 and TRBJ2-5; D possibly corresponds to TRBD1 (6 bases). There are 13 residues in the CDR3. The V and J ends lost 2 bases and 3 bases respectively, with 7 bases between them.

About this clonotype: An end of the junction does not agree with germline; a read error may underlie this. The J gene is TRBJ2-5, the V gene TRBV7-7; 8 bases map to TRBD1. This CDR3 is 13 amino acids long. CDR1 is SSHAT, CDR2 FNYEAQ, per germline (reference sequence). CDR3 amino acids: CASSGQGGETQYF. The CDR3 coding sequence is TGTGCTAGCAGCGGACAGGGCGGTGAGACCCAGTACTTC.

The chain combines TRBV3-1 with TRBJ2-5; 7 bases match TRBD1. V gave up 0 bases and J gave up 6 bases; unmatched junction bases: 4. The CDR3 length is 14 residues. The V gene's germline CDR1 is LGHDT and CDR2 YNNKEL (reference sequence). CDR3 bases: TGTGCCAGCAGCCAAGATTGGGACAGAAAGACCCAGTACTTC. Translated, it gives CASSQDWDRKTQYF.

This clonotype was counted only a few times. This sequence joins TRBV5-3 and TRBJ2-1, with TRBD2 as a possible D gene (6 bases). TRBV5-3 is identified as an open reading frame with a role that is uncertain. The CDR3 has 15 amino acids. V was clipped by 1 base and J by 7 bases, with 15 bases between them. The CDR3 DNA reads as TGTGCCAGAAGCTTGTGGAAGCGGGTGTCAAATGAGCAGTTCTTC. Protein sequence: CARSLWKRVSNEQFF.

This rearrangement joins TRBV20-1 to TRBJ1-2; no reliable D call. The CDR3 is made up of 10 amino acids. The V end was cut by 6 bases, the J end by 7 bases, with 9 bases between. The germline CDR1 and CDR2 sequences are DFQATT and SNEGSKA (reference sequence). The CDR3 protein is CSAPLGGYTF. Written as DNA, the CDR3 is TGCAGTGCCCCACTCGGTGGCTACACCTTC.

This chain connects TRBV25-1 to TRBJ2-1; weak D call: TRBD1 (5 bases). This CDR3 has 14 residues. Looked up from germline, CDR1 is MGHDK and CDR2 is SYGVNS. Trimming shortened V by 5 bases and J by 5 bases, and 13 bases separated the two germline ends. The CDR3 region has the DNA TGTGCCAGCAGTACCCGACAGTCTCACAATGAGCAGTTCTTC. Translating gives CASSTRQSHNEQFF.

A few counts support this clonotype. CDR3 bases: TGCGCCAGCAGCCGAATGGGTCCTATCCCCTACGAGCAGTACTTC. This sequence encodes CASSRMGPIPYEQYF. The chain uses TRBV4-1 and TRBJ2-7, with no clear D. CDR1 and CDR2 from the germline V gene are MGHRA and YSYEKL. The CDR3 sequence is 15 residues long. The V end lost 4 bases, the J end lost 2 bases, and 15 bases lay between the germline ends.

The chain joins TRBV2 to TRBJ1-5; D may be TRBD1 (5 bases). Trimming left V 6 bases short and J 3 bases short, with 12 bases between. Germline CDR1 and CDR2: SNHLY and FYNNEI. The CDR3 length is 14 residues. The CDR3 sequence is CASSPAGNNQPQHF. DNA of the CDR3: TGTGCCAGCAGCCCCGCAGGGAACAATCAGCCCCAGCATTTT.

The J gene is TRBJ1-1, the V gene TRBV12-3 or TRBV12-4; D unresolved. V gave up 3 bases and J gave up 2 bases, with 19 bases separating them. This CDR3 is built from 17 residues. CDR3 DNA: TGTGCCAGCAGTTTCCATGACTACGGGAGAGAAAACACTGAAGCTTTCTTT. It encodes CASSFHDYGRENTEAFF.

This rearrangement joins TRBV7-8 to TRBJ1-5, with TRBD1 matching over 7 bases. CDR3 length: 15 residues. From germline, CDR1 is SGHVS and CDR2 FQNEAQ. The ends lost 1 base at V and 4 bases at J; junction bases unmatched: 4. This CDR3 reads CASSLGRQGNQPQHF. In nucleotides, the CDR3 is TGTGCCAGCAGCTTAGGAAGACAGGGAAATCAGCCCCAGCATTTT.

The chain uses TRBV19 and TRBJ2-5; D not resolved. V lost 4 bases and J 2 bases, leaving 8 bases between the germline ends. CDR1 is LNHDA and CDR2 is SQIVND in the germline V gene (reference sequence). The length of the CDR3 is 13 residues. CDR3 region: CASSTDGQETQYF. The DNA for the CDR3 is TGTGCCAGTAGTACGGACGGTCAAGAGACCCAGTACTTC.

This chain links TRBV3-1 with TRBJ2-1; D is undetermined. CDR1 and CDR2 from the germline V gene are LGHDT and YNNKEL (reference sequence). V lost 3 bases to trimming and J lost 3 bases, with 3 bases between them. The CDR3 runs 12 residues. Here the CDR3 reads CASSQYYNEQFF. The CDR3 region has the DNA TGTGCCAGCAGCCAGTACTACAATGAGCAGTTCTTC.

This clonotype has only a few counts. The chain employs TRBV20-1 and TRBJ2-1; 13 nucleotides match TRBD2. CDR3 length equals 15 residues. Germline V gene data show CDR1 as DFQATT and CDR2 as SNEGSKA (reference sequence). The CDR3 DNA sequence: TGCAGCACCCCCCTTGGGACTAGCGGGGACAATGAGCAGTTCTTC. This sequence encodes CSTPLGTSGDNEQFF.

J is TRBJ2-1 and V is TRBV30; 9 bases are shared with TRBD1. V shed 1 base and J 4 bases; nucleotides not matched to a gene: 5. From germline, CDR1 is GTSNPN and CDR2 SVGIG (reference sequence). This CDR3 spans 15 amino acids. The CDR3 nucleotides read TGTGCCTGGAGTGGAGGACAGGGGTCGTACAATGAGCAGTTCTTC. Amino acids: CAWSGGQGSYNEQFF.

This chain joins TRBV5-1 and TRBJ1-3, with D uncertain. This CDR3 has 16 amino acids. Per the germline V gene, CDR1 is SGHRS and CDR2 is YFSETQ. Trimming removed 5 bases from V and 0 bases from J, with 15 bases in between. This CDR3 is CASRDNHSPSGNTIYF. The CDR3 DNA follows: TGCGCCAGCAGAGACAACCATTCCCCCTCTGGAAACACCATATATTTT. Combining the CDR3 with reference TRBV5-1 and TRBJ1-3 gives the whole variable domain KAGVTQTPRYLIKTRGQQVTLSCSPISGHRSVSWYQQTPGQGLQFLFEYFSETQRNKGNFPGRFSGRQFSNSRSEMNVSTLELGDSALYLCASRDNHSPSGNTIYFGEGSWLTVV.

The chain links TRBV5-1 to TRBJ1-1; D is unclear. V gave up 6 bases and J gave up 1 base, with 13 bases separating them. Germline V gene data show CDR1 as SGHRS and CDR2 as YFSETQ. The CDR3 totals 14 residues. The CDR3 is CASIRDTSNTEAFF. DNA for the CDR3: TGCGCCAGCATTCGCGACACCTCGAACACTGAAGCTTTCTTT.